A single sample gave rise to the 4 T cell receptor beta chains below, sequenced in a study of cytomegalovirus exposure and HLA in healthy donors. Primers included in the PCR were 60 Vbeta and 13 Jbeta primers. The data were produced by immunoSEQ multiplex PCR, yet TCRdb's version contains in-frame clones alone and is incomplete. The clone table shows roughly 64,000 clones, with the ten largest holding around 3.6%. Material: PBMCs. These receptors all stem from a woman between 18 and 30 years old in good health and CMV-seronegative.

In regard to this clone: The junction and the germline gene differ at one end; a read error may be behind it. The chain links TRBV7-9 to TRBJ2-7, with D perhaps TRBD1 (5 bases). The CDR3 runs 14 residues. Germline-derived CDR1 and CDR2 are SEHNR and FQNEAQ (reference sequence). The CDR3 is CASSLEGWNYEQSF. The CDR3 coding sequence is TGTGCCAGCAGCTTAGAGGGGTGGAACTACGAGCAGTCCTTC.

V gene TRBV11-2 combines with J gene TRBJ1-6; possibly TRBD1 for D (5 bases). V was shortened by 4 bases and J by 8 bases, with 12 bases between the two germline ends. The CDR3 consists of 14 residues. Germline-derived CDR1 and CDR2 are SGHAT and FQNNGV. CDR3 nucleotides: TGTGCCAGCAGCTACAAGGGAGGGGATTCACCCCTCCACTTT. Its protein is CASSYKGGDSPLHF.

The chain uses TRBV4-2 and TRBJ1-3; no reliable D call. The CDR3 runs to 12 residues. Trimming stripped 4 bases from V and 3 bases from J, with 4 bases between. CDR1 LGHNA and CDR2 YNFKEQ come from the germline V gene. CDR3 in amino acids: CASSLIGNTIYF. For the CDR3, the DNA is TGTGCCAGCAGCCTAATTGGAAACACCATATATTTT.

The chain is built from TRBV30 and TRBJ2-7, with D perhaps matching TRBD1 (7 bases). Trimming left V 4 bases short and J 6 bases short, with 19 bases between. CDR1 is GTSNPN, CDR2 SVGIG, per germline (reference sequence). The CDR3 has 14 amino acids. CDR3 DNA sequence: TGTGCCTGGATCCAGACAGGGAGGTTCTCCGAGCAGTACTTC. It yields the protein CAWIQTGRFSEQYF.